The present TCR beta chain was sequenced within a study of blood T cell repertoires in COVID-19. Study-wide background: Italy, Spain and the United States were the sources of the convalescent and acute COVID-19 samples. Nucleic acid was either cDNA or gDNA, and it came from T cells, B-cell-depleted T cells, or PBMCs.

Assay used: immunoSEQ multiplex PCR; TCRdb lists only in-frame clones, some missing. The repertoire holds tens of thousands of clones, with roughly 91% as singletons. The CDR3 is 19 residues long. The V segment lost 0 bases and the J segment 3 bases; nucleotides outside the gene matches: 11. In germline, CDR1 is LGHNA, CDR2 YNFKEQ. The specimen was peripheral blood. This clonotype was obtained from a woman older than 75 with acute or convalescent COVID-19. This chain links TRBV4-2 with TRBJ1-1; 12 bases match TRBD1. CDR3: CASSQDLDGTGGAYTEAFF. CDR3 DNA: TGTGCCAGCAGCCAAGACTTAGACGGGACAGGGGGCGCCTACACTGAAGCTTTCTTT.